The 8 T cell receptor beta chains reported below all come from one sample, sequenced in a study of T-cell memory formation after mild COVID-19. MiXCR was run by TCRdb on the 5' RACE reads, yielding one entry per CDR3 protein. The sample has hundreds of thousands of distinct CDR3 sequences; around 28% are singletons. The sequenced sample consisted of PBMCs or a T cell subset sorted from them (not recorded which). The source of these receptors is an adult woman who had mild COVID-19 (a few samples of this study predate the infection). Cell type and time point are not known.

The CDR3 sequence is CASIPQRKSYEQYF. The CDR3 bases are TGTGCCAGCATCCCCCAGAGGAAGTCCTACGAGCAGTACTTC. This chain connects TRBV21-1 to TRBJ2-7; the table's D gene call, TRBD1, was not cross checked with the DNA. TRBV21-1 is recorded as a pseudogene. This CDR3 has 14 amino acids.

V is TRBV5-5 and J is TRBJ2-4, with D uncertain. Between the trimmed V and J ends, which lost 0 bases and 6 bases, there was a span of 10 bases. CDR3 length: 14 residues. Germline V gene data show CDR1 as SGHKS and CDR2 as YYEKEE (reference sequence). Written as DNA, the CDR3 is TGTGCCAGCAGCTTGGGGGCCTTGGGAAACATTCAGTACTTC. Its translation: CASSLGALGNIQYF.

The chain carries TRBV11-2 and TRBJ2-3, with 11 nucleotides matching TRBD2. The germline gives CDR1 SGHAT, CDR2 FQNNGV. This CDR3 region has 17 residues. V lost 5 bases, J lost 5 bases, and 12 bases stayed unmatched. CDR3 loop: CASSPTSGAFQIDTQYF. The CDR3 DNA sequence: TGTGCCAGCAGCCCGACTAGCGGGGCGTTCCAGATAGATACGCAGTATTTT.

This rearrangement joins TRBV27 to TRBJ2-6; D not certain. CDR1 is MNHEY and CDR2 is SMNVEV in the germline V gene (reference sequence). The V end was cut by 9 bases, the J end by 3 bases, with 6 bases between. The CDR3 length is 12 residues. The CDR3 DNA reads TGTGCCAGTCCCGATGGGGCCAACGTCCTGACTTTC. Protein sequence: CASPDGANVLTF.

The chain couples TRBV4-3 to TRBJ1-2, with TRBD1 matching 8 bases. Per germline, CDR1 LGHNA and CDR2 YSLEER. Losses at the gene ends were 0 bases for V and 6 bases for J; bases not matched to a gene: 9. This CDR3 is 16 amino acids long. The CDR3 is CASSQDLGQEKDGYTF. The CDR3 DNA reads as TGCGCCAGCAGCCAAGATCTGGGACAGGAGAAGGATGGCTACACCTTC.

This clonotype was detected only once. This chain links TRBV5-4 with TRBJ1-6; D gene unclear. The V gene lost 4 bases and the J gene lost 9 bases, with 14 bases spanning the gap. CDR1 is SGHNT, CDR2 YYREEE, per germline (reference sequence). The CDR3 contains 14 residues. This chain's CDR3 is CASSPRGRPSPLHF. The CDR3, as DNA: TGTGCCAGCAGCCCTCGCGGGCGACCTTCACCCCTCCACTTT.

This clonotype has only a few counts. The chain has TRBV5-4 and TRBJ2-4; D gene ambiguous. Per the germline V gene, CDR1 is SGHNT and CDR2 is YYREEE (reference sequence). V was clipped by 0 bases and J by 2 bases, with 12 bases between them. This CDR3 spans 16 amino acids. CDR3 nucleotide sequence: TGTGCCAGCAGCTTGGCCCCCGTCGTGACCAAAAACATTCAGTACTTC. Its protein is CASSLAPVVTKNIQYF.

The rearrangement joins TRBV5-1 to TRBJ1-1; 9 nucleotides line up with TRBD1. The V segment lost 4 bases and the J segment 5 bases; nucleotides outside the gene matches: 15. Looked up from germline, CDR1 is SGHRS and CDR2 is YFSETQ. CDR3 size: 17 residues. CDR3 sequence: CASSRGTGFELRTEAFF. The DNA of the CDR3 is TGCGCCAGCAGCCGGGGGACAGGGTTTGAGTTACGTACTGAAGCTTTCTTT.